This T cell receptor beta chain was sequenced during a study of CD8+ T cells in alopecia areata. Study-level information: Treatment comprised oral tofacitinib, 5 to 10 mg twice daily, in treated patients. Study-wide results and limits: Tofacitinib significantly lowered scalp clonality and expanded CD8+ clones among the top 100.

With respect to this clone: Its antigen remains unidentified.

The CDR3 length is 16 residues. Germline trimming cut 0 bases from V and 9 bases from J; bases unmatched to any gene: 11. CDR1 and CDR2 from the germline V gene are SGDLS and YYNGEE. As to treatment: oral pan-JAK inhibitor, 5-10 mg twice daily. Extracted RNA was reverse transcribed into cDNA, the sequencing template. The table came from immunoSEQ multiplex PCR; TCRdb's copy has only in-frame clones and leaves some out. The table records 85,000 to 110,000 clones, about nine tenths of them present only once. This sequence was found in a human donor with alopecia areata. This chain connects TRBV9 to TRBJ2-1; 8 bases agree with TRBD1. Sequences were derived from CD8+ T cells sorted from blood, sampled at week 34, from a patient treated with tofacitinib. The CDR3 bases are TGTGCCAGCAGCGTAGTTGCTGGGACAGGTATAATTGAGCAGTTCTTC. This gives the protein CASSVVAGTGIIEQFF.